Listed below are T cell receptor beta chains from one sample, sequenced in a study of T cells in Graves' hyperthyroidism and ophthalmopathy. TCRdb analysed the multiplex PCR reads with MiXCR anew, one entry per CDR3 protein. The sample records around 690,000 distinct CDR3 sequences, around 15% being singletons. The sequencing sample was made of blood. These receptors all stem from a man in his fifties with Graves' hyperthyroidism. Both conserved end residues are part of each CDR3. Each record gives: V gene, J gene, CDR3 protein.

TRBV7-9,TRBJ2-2,CASLATGELFF
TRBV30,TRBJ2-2,CAWGPGGLTGELFF
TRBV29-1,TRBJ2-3,CSVEDGLADTQYF
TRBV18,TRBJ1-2,CASSPGHENYGYTF
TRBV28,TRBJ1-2,CASSSNRALKSGYTF
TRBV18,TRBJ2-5,CASSIRVGETQYF
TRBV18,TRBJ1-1,CARSPTGTLGTEAFF
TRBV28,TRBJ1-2,CASSLGGKDYGYTF
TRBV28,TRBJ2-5,CASSKGDTQETQYF
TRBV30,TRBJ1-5,CAWSLGGSSNQPQHF
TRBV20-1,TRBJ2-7,CSASFHEQYF
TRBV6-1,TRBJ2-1,CASSENSGSPYNEQFF
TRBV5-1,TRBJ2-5,CASSGNPTTGMETQYF
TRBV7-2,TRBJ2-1,CALRTGEYNEQFF
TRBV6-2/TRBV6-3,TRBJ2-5,CASSYNAATQETQYF
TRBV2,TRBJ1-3,CASGRGRLTGNTIYF
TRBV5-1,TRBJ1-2,CASSTTGAGYTF
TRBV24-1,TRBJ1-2,CATSDPAQQGKANYGYTF
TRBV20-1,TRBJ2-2,CSARATNTGELFF
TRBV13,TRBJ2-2,CASSLGPLGIGELFF
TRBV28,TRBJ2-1,CASAASGTNNEQFF
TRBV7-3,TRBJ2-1,CASSLLSSSGYNEQFF
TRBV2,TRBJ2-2,CASKGTSGVSGELFF
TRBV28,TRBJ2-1,CASSQTPSGSGNEQFF